This TCR beta chain was captured in a study of T cell repertoires in cytomegalovirus infection. For the study at large: Carrying CMV and the relevant HLA type showed in public TCR beta signatures.

This clonotype was seen many times. Its antigen is not identified. The study, taken as a whole, reports: In two of eight donors, the top clonotype was HLA-C-restricted CMV-specific. Cumulative public TCR beta family frequency identified CMV carriers with the relevant HLA.

From the reads, TCRdb called clonotypes with MiXCR, one entry per CDR3 protein. The table has over 300,000 distinct CDR3 sequences, over 7.5% seen once. Trimming pared 5 bases from V and 2 bases from J, leaving 19 bases between. CDR1 is SGHTA, CDR2 FQGNSA, per germline. The CDR3 has 16 residues. The sequenced sample consisted of PBMCs. The chain has TRBV7-2 and TRBJ2-7; possibly TRBD2 for D (6 bases). This clonotype originated in a human donor in good health (CMV status not recorded). Some clones in this sample may be carry-over from other donors' samples. The chain's CDR3 is CASSLGGTIGAYEQYF. CDR3 DNA: TGTGCCAGCAGCCTCGGAGGGACCATAGGGGCCTACGAGCAGTACTTC.